This T cell receptor beta chain was recorded in a study of cytomegalovirus exposure and HLA in healthy donors listed by TCRdb under 2017. Turning to the overall study: An earlier analysis of more than 550 of the donors reported roughly 300 Gb of sequence data and 95 million to 140 million unique TCR beta sequences obtained from about 179 million T cells. Approximately 310 gigabases of sequencing data and about 92 million unique TCR sequences made up an early release that covered approximately 620 HLA-typed donors. Of the roughly 400 genotyped donors, 70% to 90% were placed in the genetic ancestry cluster associated with self-reported Caucasian donors. The study aimed to test whether signatures of past pathogen exposure could be identified by cataloging public T cell receptors. The T cell repertoires of about 700 subjects were profiled by immunosequencing and related to cytomegalovirus serostatus. Besides the first cohort of 500 to 700 subjects, a separate validation cohort made up of 120 different subjects was used. To predict cytomegalovirus infection status, the study combined high-throughput TCR immunosequencing, statistical association of individual TCRs with disease status, and machine learning. To study patterns of TCR occurrence, a later analysis re-analyzed previously published TCR beta repertoires from 666 donors and added high-resolution HLA genotyping. Rather than using new phenotypic data, the later analysis identified candidate immune exposures from TCR beta sequences and from how often those sequences occurred across donors. An earlier analysis of 587 of the donors used high-throughput TCR beta sequencing to judge whether each TCR beta V gene segment behaved as functional or pseudogenic. Alongside the repertoire data, information on donor age, sex, ethnicity and CMV serostatus was compiled. A later genetic analysis used genome-wide SNP genotypes for about 55% of the 666 donors, treating that subset as a discovery cohort. Every repertoire in the discovery cohort had been generated on one and the same sequencing platform. HLA typing included class I and class II loci at four-digit resolution. The number of typed donors differed by locus: roughly 629-630 for A, B, C, DRB1 and DQB1; 522 for DQA1; about 600 for DPA1; and 400 to 480 for DPB1. Several DR-DQ haplotypes were handled as single units for association and clustering, since linkage in the cohort was strong. Across approximately 400 genotyped donors of the cohort, an average of about 240,000 unique TCR beta nucleotide sequences per donor were sequenced, and roughly 17% of those sequences were non-productive. General findings and caveats noted by the study authors: Most TCR sequences were seen in very few donors, while some public TCRs were found in many individuals. In both the original and validation cohorts, the classifier was reported to diagnose cytomegalovirus status with high specificity and sensitivity. A further reported finding was that TCR beta sequences accurately predicted the HLA-A and HLA-B alleles for most subjects in the first cohort. In the study, 150 to 200 TCR beta chains were listed as associated with cytomegalovirus. In a later analysis, the rate of TCR association differed among HLA loci, with DRB1 alleles having the most associated TCRs and HLA-C alleles having the fewest. A later analysis reported that several top co-occurrence clusters appeared linked to parvovirus B19, influenza, CMV and Epstein-Barr virus. Immune exposure information for the cohort was limited to CMV serostatus. HLA typing was unavailable for some donors at each locus, so association tests used only the typed subset. Specific HLA alleles were associated with about 17,000 TCR beta sequences at a false discovery rate of 0.05 in a later analysis. The authors suggested that the approach could potentially be extended to other disease states and immunological phenotypes. When HLA alleles, especially DR and DQ, strongly co-occurred, attributing TCR associations to individual alleles was difficult. In an earlier analysis of about 600 of the donors, most TCR beta V segments appeared in productive rearrangements about 87% or about 30% of the time, broadly matching IMGT annotations. Because counts were too low, roughly 18 rarely observed V segments, including chromosome 9 orphons, were left out of the earlier analysis of approximately 580 of the donors. A later genetic analysis associated a missense DCLRE1C variant with V-gene and J-gene trimming of TCR beta chains, and an independent cohort replicated the association. Most CMV-associated TCR beta chains appeared to be HLA-restricted in a later analysis, and the HLA associations seemed to be driven largely by CMV exposure. This cohort had only TCR beta chains sequenced, and the lack of alpha or paired-chain data limited which features could be detected. A later genetic analysis reported fewer N-insertions in productive TCRs among donors in an Asian-associated ancestry cluster than the roughly 700-donor mean. In vitro tests confirmed that three of the cytomegalovirus-associated TCR beta chains recognize cytomegalovirus antigens. Roughly uniform sequencing depth across donors was assumed in presence/absence analyses, although this assumption may not hold. Correlated functional status among segregating V segments might reflect linkage disequilibrium, but an unknown experimental factor could not be ruled out. Because the 87-base-pair reads could not distinguish some IMGT-functional V segments, including TRBV6-2 and TRBV6-3, those segments were excluded. In a later analysis, HLA-associated TCR beta chains showed more clonal expansion and lower generation probabilities than non-associated chains that were equally common. A cluster of highly shared sequence variants was judged likely to be a technical artifact of the sequencing pipeline.

The library was generated by the immunoSEQ multiplex PCR assay. A mixture of 60 forward primers for TCR Vbeta segments and 13 reverse primers for TCR Jbeta segments was used in the multiplex PCR. Amplification of the CDR3 region of rearranged TCR beta genes was performed with a multiplex PCR assay on genomic DNA. On the Illumina HiSeq System, the amplified TCR beta libraries were sequenced as 87-base-pair reads. In the original analysis: A later analysis tallied around 87 million unique TCR beta chains across the 666 repertoires, and some 10 million of those chains were shared by two or more donors. Raw reads were error-corrected and collapsed into unique sequences by a nearest-neighbor algorithm in which closely related sequences were merged to remove PCR and sequencing errors. To assign V, D and J gene segments, CDR3 sequences were aligned to IMGT reference sequences. For a sequence to be retained, a match of at least six nucleotides was required to both a V gene segment and a J gene segment. Rearrangements were classified as productive when the CDR3 lacked stop codons and remained in frame with V and J, and all other rearrangements were classified as non-productive. CDR3 was defined according to IMGT convention as the region running from the second conserved V-encoded cysteine to the conserved J-encoded phenylalanine. In an earlier analysis of more than 550 of the donors, sequences lacking an unambiguous match to a single V gene segment were excluded. An earlier analysis of some 500 of the donors classified V segments as functional when productive rearrangements were above 56.7% and as segregating when the standard deviation between donors was above 5%. A statistical classification framework was built to diagnose cytomegalovirus status from the catalog of TCR beta chain sequences. V and J gene assignment, in a later analysis, came from comparing TCR nucleotide sequences with IMGT/GENE-DB human TR gene sequences. A later analysis assigned CDR3 sequences and most-parsimonious VDJ recombination scenarios with the TCRdist pipeline. In a later analysis, each TCR beta chain was defined by its CDR3 amino acid sequence together with its V-gene family, and reads lacking a unique V-gene family were excluded. As a way to deal with suspected cross-contamination and a sequencing artifact, a later analysis dropped over 550 nucleotide sequences that were highly shared and had low generation probability. In a later analysis, a clonal expansion index for each public chain was calculated from normalized within-repertoire ranks of inferred template counts. In a later analysis, generation probabilities were computed using a VDJ recombination model fitted to out-of-frame rearrangements, and the results were checked against IGoR. A later analysis scored TCR-TCR, TCR-HLA and TCR-CMV co-occurrence with hypergeometric tests, applying a repertoire-size bias correction to TCR pairs. A later analysis estimated false discovery rates by permuting HLA or CMV assignments 20 times. A later analysis grouped co-occurring TCRs with DBSCAN, adding TCRdist sequence similarity when clustering within HLA-allele-positive subsets. Repertoires with fewer than 30,000 or more than 120,000 public chains, plus five repertoires with anomalous nucleotide sharing, were excluded from co-occurrence clustering. TCRdb carries this immuneACCESS record with in-frame sequences only. Its versions omit some clonotypes, under half of them owing to an unresolved V gene in the studies checked, with the rest unexplained. V and J calls and clone size are those listed in that table; D and trimming were worked out from the DNA. Present in this sample are 100,000 to 150,000 clones, approximately 80% of which were seen just once. The ten largest clones represent under 3.5% of the sample.

Regarding this clone: What this receptor recognizes is not known. Base qualities are not at hand, and no much larger clone is one base apart.

The cohort comprised fewer than 750 healthy bone marrow donors. At the time of sampling, every cohort member was nominally healthy, though immune exposures that went unrecorded were likely present. The donor was CMV seronegative and was included in the group of about 350 seronegative cohort members. Each donor provided a peripheral blood sample, and peripheral blood mononuclear cells were used for TCR beta sequencing. The Qiagen DNeasy Blood Extraction Kit was used to extract genomic DNA from the blood cell samples. The CDR3 holds 14 amino acids from the cysteine to the phenylalanine. The kept DNA is CDR3 alone, 42 bases in frame from the first base. V is reduced by 2 bases and J by 6 bases, leaving a spacing of 10 bases between them. The germline V gene (reference sequence) supplies CDR1 MNHNY and CDR2 SVGAGI.

The sequence was obtained from a man in his fifties in good health and CMV-seronegative. Source material: PBMCs. The rearranged segments are TRBV6-6 and TRBJ2-2; perhaps TRBD1 is the D gene, with 5 bases matching. The nucleotides read TGTGCCAGCAGTTACGCCAGGGTTGCCGGGGAGCTGTTTTTT. It translates to CASSYARVAGELFF.